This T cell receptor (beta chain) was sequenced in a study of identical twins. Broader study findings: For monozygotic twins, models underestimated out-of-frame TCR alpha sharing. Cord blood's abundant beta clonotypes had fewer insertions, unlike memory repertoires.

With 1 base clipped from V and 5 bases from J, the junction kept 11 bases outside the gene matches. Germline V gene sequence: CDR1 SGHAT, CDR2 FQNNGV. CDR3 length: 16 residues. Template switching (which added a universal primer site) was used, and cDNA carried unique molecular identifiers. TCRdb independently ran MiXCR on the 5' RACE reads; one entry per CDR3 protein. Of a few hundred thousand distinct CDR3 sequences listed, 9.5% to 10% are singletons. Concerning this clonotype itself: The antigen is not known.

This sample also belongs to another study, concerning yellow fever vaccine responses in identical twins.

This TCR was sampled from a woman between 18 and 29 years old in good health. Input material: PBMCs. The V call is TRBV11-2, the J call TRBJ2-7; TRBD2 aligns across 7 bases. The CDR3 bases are TGTGCCAGCAGCTTAGCCAGGACTAGTTTGTTCCACGAGCAGTACTTC. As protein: CASSLARTSLFHEQYF.